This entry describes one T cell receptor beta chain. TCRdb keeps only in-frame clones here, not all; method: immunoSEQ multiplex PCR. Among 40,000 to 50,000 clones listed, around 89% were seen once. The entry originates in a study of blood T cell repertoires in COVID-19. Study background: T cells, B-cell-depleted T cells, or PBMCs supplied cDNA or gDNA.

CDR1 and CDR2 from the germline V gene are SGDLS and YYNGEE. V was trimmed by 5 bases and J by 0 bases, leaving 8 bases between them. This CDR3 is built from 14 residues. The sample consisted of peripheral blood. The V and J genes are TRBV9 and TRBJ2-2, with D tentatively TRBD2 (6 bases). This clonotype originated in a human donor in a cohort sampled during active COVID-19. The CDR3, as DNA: TGTGCCAGCAGAAGACTAGCGAACACCGGGGAGCTGTTTTTT. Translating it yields CASRRLANTGELFF.